The entry below describes one T cell receptor beta chain. This specimen belongs to a study of blood T cell repertoires in COVID-19. Recovered Cohort 3 donors showed two negative PCRs, clearance, or symptom resolution. Germline V lookup: CDR1 SGHDN, CDR2 FVKESK. The CDR3 is 15 residues long. Trimming stripped 5 bases from V and 0 bases from J, with 13 bases between. In the original analysis: Scientists estimated how many nucleated cells there were by amplifying reference gene primers. Some clones are missing from TCRdb's copy, which holds only in-frame ones; the method was immunoSEQ multiplex PCR. V and J calls and clone size are as listed in that table; D and trimming were resolved from the DNA. The sample comprises about 220,000 clones, 82% of which are singletons, and 3% to 4% rests with the top ten.

The V call is TRBV14, the J call TRBJ1-1, with unresolved D. Sequences were obtained from PBMCs or T cells enriched from blood (not recorded which). This sequence was found in a woman between 55 and 75 years old who had recovered from COVID-19. The CDR3 spells CASSIRTGMNTEAFF. The CDR3 region has the DNA TGTGCCAGCAGCATACGGACGGGGATGAACACTGAAGCTTTCTTT.